This T cell receptor (beta chain) was documented in a study of blood T cells in healthy people across ages. Peripheral blood samples of 9 to 10 milliliters were drawn from each donor. Primers used in a second PCR of roughly 7 to 11 cycles were a sample-barcoded 5' primer and a J-beta primer mix. Every sample produced at least 3 million CDR3-containing paired-end reads. TCRdb called the 5' RACE reads again in MiXCR, with one record for every CDR3 protein. This sample has hundreds of thousands of distinct CDR3 sequences, with approximately 50% found just once. The receptor's source is a man aged 60 to 69 in good health. Sequencing was performed on blood.

This CDR3 reads CASSQVGRRGPDNEQFF. The CDR3 nucleotides are TGCGCCAGCAGCCAAGTTGGCCGCAGGGGGCCGGACAATGAGCAGTTCTTC. The rearrangement uses TRBV4-1 and TRBJ2-1, with 8 nucleotides matching TRBD1. The germline V gene has CDR1 MGHRA and CDR2 YSYEKL. The CDR3 has 17 residues. V shed 1 base, J shed 5 bases, and the junction held 10 bases outside the gene matches.